Included here is one TCR beta chain sequence, with context. There is no known antigen for this receptor. The sample holds no much larger clone one base away, and base qualities are not on file. Enrolling through a virtual design, the prospective study's participants ranged in age from roughly 18 to 89 years and lived across 24 United States geographic areas. Cohort assignment in the prospective study relied on participant-reported clinical history from a screening survey and a study questionnaire. ImmuneRACE Cohort 3 recovered participants were defined by two consecutive negative NP/OP PCR tests, healthcare professional clearance, or symptom resolution. Mobile phlebotomists in the prospective study collected whole blood, serum and a nasopharyngeal or oropharyngeal swab from every participant. Additional blood draws and questionnaires over an approximately two-month period could optionally be provided by prospective study participants. Before DNA extraction, blood samples from the prospective study were shipped at room temperature or frozen.

TCRbeta CDR3 regions were amplified from genomic DNA using the immunoSEQ Assay, a bias-controlled multiplex PCR. The published analysis was carried out like this. Nucleated cell counts per sample were estimated from amplification of reference gene primers within the assay. Sequence reads were collapsed and filtered to measure the absolute abundance of every unique TCRbeta CDR3 rearrangement. Productive Simpson clonality was computed per sample as the square root of Simpson's diversity index over productive rearrangements. TCRdb carries this immuneACCESS record with in-frame sequences only. Its versions omit some clonotypes, under half of them owing to an unresolved V gene in the studies checked, with the rest unexplained. D and trimming were read from the DNA, whereas the V and J calls and clone size are those reported in that table. This sample holds around 300,000 clones; 70% to 90% were observed only once. The top ten hold approximately 1% of the sample.

The data belong to a study of blood T cell repertoires in COVID-19 (dated by TCRdb to about 2020). Background for the entire study: Samples from collaborators originated in the United States, Italy and Spain and spanned both the acute and convalescent phases of COVID-19. The prospective study material was composed of cDNA or gDNA derived from T cells, B-cell-depleted T cells, or PBMCs. The dataset comprised deeply sampled blood TCRbeta repertoires from subjects exposed to, actively infected with, or recovered from COVID-19. The repertoires were made available in a free public database intended to serve as a resource for research on the immune response to SARS-CoV-2. The samples were drawn from two sources: the first 160 participants of the ongoing ImmuneRACE study, and 950 to 1,500 subjects contributed by 6 global collaborators. Nearly every sample came with metadata listing a de-identified subject ID, COVID-19 status, age in years and sex. Where available, HLA class I and class II types were obtained from metadata supplied by the sample provider rather than from assay-based typing. The paper as a whole reports these results and caveats: The amount of clinical and demographic metadata varied by source and participant and was provided uncurated.

Reading from cysteine to phenylalanine, the CDR3 counts 14 amino acids. Only the CDR3 DNA is retained, 42 bases long and in frame from the first base. From the germline V gene, CDR1 is SGHDN and CDR2 is FVKESK. The trim is 4 bases for V and 12 bases for J, with a gap of 22 bases between the germline ends. Sample: PBMCs or T cells enriched from blood (not recorded which). The rearranged chain carries TRBV14 and TRBJ2-7; D gene: possibly TRBD1, on 6 matching bases. The receptor was derived from a woman aged 25 to 45 who had recovered from COVID-19. The CDR3: CASSRGRTAPRWYF. The sequenced DNA is TGTGCCAGCAGCCGGGGACGGACAGCGCCCAGATGGTACTTC.